This entry describes one T cell receptor (beta chain). Only a few counts were recorded for this clonotype. It lacks a known antigen. The junction departs from the called germline gene at one end, perhaps through a read error. The method was 5' RACE. Sequencing relied on an Illumina HiSeq 2500. A second PCR of roughly 7 to 11 cycles was performed with a sample-barcoded 5' primer and a J-beta primer mix. A unique molecular identifier was introduced onto each TCR beta cDNA molecule by a template-switch 5' adaptor carrying 12 random nucleotides. At least 3 million CDR3-containing paired-end reads were obtained from each sample. First-strand cDNA was synthesized from all RNA with the Mint cDNA synthesis kit, primed by a TRBC-specific oligonucleotide. Following uracil-DNA glycosylase treatment, all cDNA underwent a first 18-cycle PCR with the universal primers M1SS and BC2_uni_R. The authors' pipeline ran thus. Normalization of each sample was performed by random selection of 1 million high-quality reads, each carrying a distinct molecular identifier. Reads with shared molecular identifiers were discarded instead of being binned into consensus sequences. MiTCR, run with a Q25 quality threshold and the strictest error-elimination algorithm, handled CDR3 identification, clonotype clustering and error correction. A nonparametric unseen species model using Euler transformation provided a lower-bound estimate of total TCR beta diversity. Through fastp at Q25 and MiXCR, TCRdb rebuilt clones from the public reads, retaining in-frame beta chains. Rows are combined by CDR3 protein, so each entry shows the most common genes and DNA. TCRdb, not the authors, supplied the V and J calls. The sample yields around 900,000 distinct CDR3 sequences; about 28% were counted once. Together, the top ten hold around a sixth of the sample.

From its cysteine to its phenylalanine, the CDR3 spans 13 amino acids. Of all the DNA, just the CDR3 is kept, 39 bases in frame from base 1. The germline V gene encodes CDR1 LGHDT and CDR2 YNNKEL (reference sequence). This specimen comes from a study of blood T cells in healthy people across ages (dated by TCRdb to between 2014 and 2017). Regarding the complete study: In model experiments, template switching captured about one uniquely barcoded TCR beta cDNA molecule for every two T cells. Age-related changes in TCR beta repertoire diversity were measured in the study by deep sequencing normalized with unique cDNA molecular identifiers. Four age groups were formed from the donors: young (average approximately 17 years), middle-aged (just under 40), aged (62) and long-lived (82). To avoid experimental bias, donors of different ages were distributed randomly across sequencing lanes. For two donors (one aged 18 to 29 and one aged 80 or older), the study analyzed two additional independent replicas of 1 million unique cDNA reads from the same blood draw. Beyond this particular receptor, the publication reports: As age increased, observed TCR beta diversity per million T cells dropped in a roughly linear way, and a significant reduction was already evident by age 40. Since profiling was done on bulk unsorted PBMCs, naive and antigen-experienced compartments could not be conclusively compared. Estimates of total diversity based on one million sequenced T cells were regarded as lower bounds and as underestimates. A strong correlation was found between observed TCR beta diversity and the percentage of naive T cells measured by flow cytometry. Because the CMV infection status of the donors was unknown, age-related changes in expanded clonotypes may potentially have been confounded. The long-lived group showed more naive CD4+ T cells, fewer expanded clones and increased TCR diversity than the aged group, suggesting age selection.

The 39 donors, aged roughly 6 to 95 years, were systemically healthy Caucasian individuals from Russia. Approximately 9.3 milliliters of peripheral blood were collected from each donor into EDTA-treated Vacutainer tubes. Ficoll-Paque density-gradient centrifugation was used to isolate PBMCs, with at least 6.5 million per sample. Total RNA was extracted from PBMCs with Trizol reagent, with at least 5 micrograms obtained per sample. Naive CD45RAhigh/CD27high T cell percentages were measured by flow cytometry on a PBMC aliquot from every donor. The origin of this receptor is an elderly woman in good health. What was sequenced was blood. The rearranged segments are TRBV3-1 and TRBJ2-3, and perhaps TRBD1 as D gene, on 5 matching bases. For the CDR3, the sequence is CTSRPGPEDTQYF. In nucleotide form, the sequence is TGTACCAGCAGACCAGGGCCTGAAGATACGCAGTATTTT.